This T cell receptor beta chain stems from a study of T cell repertoires in cytomegalovirus infection (dated by TCRdb to between 2019 and 2020). For context, the study as a whole: Donor HLA type was relevant to the analysis, because carriage of CMV infection together with the matching HLA type was indicated by public TCR beta signatures. What the research found in general, with its limitations: The ex vivo response was dominated by HLA-C-restricted CMV-specific TCR beta clonotypes, which also provided the single most frequent clonotype in two of eight donors. Cumulative frequency of public TCR beta family members discriminated carriers of CMV infection plus the relevant HLA type in this cohort and an independent roughly 320-donor cohort.

At the junction V is shortened by 3 bases and J by 1 base, with 6 bases in between. According to the germline V gene (reference sequence), CDR1 reads LNHDA and CDR2 reads SQIVND. The CDR3 goes from the cysteine to the phenylalanine over 13 residues. Just CDR3 DNA is preserved here, 39 bases in frame from base 1. The listed sequencing device is Illumina HiSeq 1500. TCRdb reprocessing: public reads trimmed at Q25 with fastp, clones called with MiXCR, in-frame beta chains kept. Each entry merges the rows of one CDR3 protein and shows their most common DNA and genes. The sample has around 350,000 distinct CDR3 sequences on record, about a sixth of them singletons. The ten largest account for less than 9.5% of the sample. Remarks on this clonotype: The antigen it binds to is not known. One base away there is no much larger clone; base qualities are not given.

What was sequenced was PBMCs. The V gene is TRBV19 and the J gene is TRBJ1-1; the D gene is not confidently resolved. The sequence was obtained from a human donor in good health (CMV status not recorded). Some clones in this sample may be carry-over from other donors' samples. The encoded CDR3 is CASSIFQNTEAFF. The nucleotide sequence reads as follows: TGTGCCAGTAGTATTTTCCAGAACACTGAAGCTTTCTTT.